This T cell receptor (beta chain) was sequenced in a study of blood T cell repertoires in COVID-19. At the level of the study: Samples taken during acute and convalescent COVID-19 were collected in the United States, Italy and Spain.

The CDR3 spans 15 residues. CDR1 is SGHTA and CDR2 is FQGNSA in the germline V gene. V gave up 3 bases and J gave up 10 bases; unmatched junction bases: 7. The protocol was immunoSEQ multiplex PCR, while the TCRdb copy is restricted to in-frame clones and leaves out a portion. The table lists approximately 150,000 clones, around nine tenths of them singletons. The material sequenced was peripheral blood. The V and J genes are TRBV7-2 and TRBJ2-1; the match to TRBD2 covers 12 bases. This TCR was recovered from a human donor in a cohort sampled during active COVID-19. CDR3 DNA: TGTGCCAGCAGCTTGACTAGCGGGGGAGAATTAGAGCAGTTCTTC. Protein sequence: CASSLTSGGELEQFF.